This T cell receptor (beta chain) was recorded in a study of vaccination effects on CD4 cells after COVID-19. Study-level information: A few convalescent patients underwent early and late post-vaccination sampling. Post-vaccine sampling occurred a median 72 days after the second dose. Study-wide findings and caveats: Late post-vaccination samples showed marked contraction of infection- and vaccine-induced clones.

This clone was observed a single time. What it recognizes is unknown. Sequencing was performed with immunoSEQ multiplex PCR; in TCRdb, only in-frame clones are kept and a portion is missing. The sample contains 14,000 or so clones, 78% of which appear only once. From germline, CDR1 is MNHEY and CDR2 SMNVEV (reference sequence). The CDR3 covers 14 residues. V lost 5 bases and J 7 bases, leaving 15 bases between the germline ends. Using viral peptide pools, the ViraFEST assay grew out antigen-specific CD4+ T cells prior to sequencing. Culture lasted over 9 days before CD4+ T cell isolation. The infection with SARS-CoV-2 (confirmed by PCR) occurred in this person between March and December 2020. Subjects were given two BNT162b2 or mRNA-1273 vaccine doses. Half-medium replacement with IL-2 medium occurred on days 3 and 7.

Sample: CD4+ T cells from PBMCs cultured with HCoV-NL63 spike peptides, taken after COVID-19 vaccination. This TCR was sampled from a human donor who had a prior SARS-CoV-2 infection. The rearrangement links TRBV27 to TRBJ1-5, with unresolved D. Here the CDR3 reads CASSPTLGWQPQHF. The CDR3 region has the DNA TGTGCCAGCAGTCCCACGCTGGGGTGGCAGCCCCAGCATTTT.